The clone carrying this TCR beta chain was observed at least ten times. No antigen is known for it. 5'RACE template switching added a universal primer site and UMIs to TCR cDNA. TCRdb reprocessed the 5' RACE reads with MiXCR, giving one entry per CDR3 protein. The top ten hold about 24% of the sample, which has roughly 340,000 distinct CDR3 sequences, about 4% seen once. V gave up 3 bases and J gave up 1 base; unmatched junction bases: 8. There are 16 residues in the CDR3. Germline CDR1 and CDR2: ENHRY and SYGVKD. The sample belongs to a study of T cells after yellow fever vaccination. Findings and caveats of the study: Once the booster was given, most primary-vaccination clones reappeared, at around 95% for CD4 and roughly 90% for CD8. From the bulk population, abundant clonotypes could contaminate and appear within FACS-sorted repertoires. Shared CD4/CD8 clonotypes were a small share, likely from convergent recombination.

This TCR was recovered from a man aged 18 to 30 who received the YFV17D yellow fever vaccine. The rearrangement joins TRBV10-3 to TRBJ1-1, with 7 bases lining up with TRBD1. The specimen comprised PBMCs, sampled 5 days after the yellow fever booster vaccination. Written as DNA, the CDR3 is TGTGCCATCAGTGACCGACAGGGATCAAGGAACACTGAAGCTTTCTTT. It translates to CAISDRQGSRNTEAFF.